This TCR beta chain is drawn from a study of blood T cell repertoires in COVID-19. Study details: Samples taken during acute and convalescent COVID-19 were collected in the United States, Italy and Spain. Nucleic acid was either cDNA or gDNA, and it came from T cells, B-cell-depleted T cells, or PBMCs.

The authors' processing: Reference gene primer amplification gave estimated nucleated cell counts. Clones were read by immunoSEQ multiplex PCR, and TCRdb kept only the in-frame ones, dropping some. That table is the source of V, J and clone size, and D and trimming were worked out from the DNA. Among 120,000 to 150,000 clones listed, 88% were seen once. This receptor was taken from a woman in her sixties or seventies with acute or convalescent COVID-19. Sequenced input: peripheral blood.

CDR3: CASSLDRRVTEAFF. CDR3 nucleotides: TGTGCCAGCTCGCTTGATCGCAGGGTCACTGAAGCTTTCTTT. The chain carries TRBV6-5 and TRBJ1-1; TRBD1 might be the D (5 bases). The CDR3 spans 14 residues. Germline loops: CDR1 MNHEY, CDR2 SVGAGI. The V and J ends lost 8 bases and 4 bases respectively, with 17 bases between them.